A single sample gave rise to the 4 T cell receptor beta chains below, sequenced in a study of blood T cell repertoires in COVID-19. Here immunoSEQ multiplex PCR was the method, and the copy in TCRdb shows in-frame clones only, minus some. The sample holds about 140,000 clones, about three quarters seen once. The specimen sequenced was peripheral blood. These receptors all come from a woman older than 75 with active or convalescent COVID-19.

This chain joins TRBV5-1 and TRBJ2-2; D is perhaps TRBD2 (6 bases). The V end was cut by 4 bases, the J end by 4 bases, with 17 bases between. The CDR3 has 16 amino acids. In germline, CDR1 is SGHRS, CDR2 YFSETQ. In DNA form, the CDR3 reads TGCGCCAGCAGCAAAGGAGGGACGGCAGGCACCGGGGAGCTGTTTTTT. It is translated as CASSKGGTAGTGELFF.

This rearrangement joins TRBV2 to TRBJ2-3, with D perhaps matching TRBD2 (6 bases). Germline-derived CDR1 and CDR2 are SNHLY and FYNNEI. V was shortened by 7 bases and J by 0 bases, with 8 bases between the two germline ends. The CDR3 has 13 amino acids. The CDR3 spells CASKRESTDTQYF. The CDR3 DNA follows: TGTGCCAGCAAACGGGAGAGCACAGATACGCAGTATTTT. Looking up the rest from reference TRBV2 and TRBJ2-3 gives the full variable domain: EPEVTQTPSHQVTQMGQEVILRCVPISNHLYFYWYRQILGQKVEFLVSFYNNEISEKSEIFDDQFSVERPDGSNFTLKIRSTKLEDSAMYFCASKRESTDTQYFGPGTRLTVL.

This clone was counted a few times. The chain combines TRBV30 with TRBJ1-2; D unclear. This CDR3 comprises 12 residues. The V gene's germline CDR1 is GTSNPN and CDR2 SVGIG (reference sequence). V was pared by 2 bases and J by 7 bases, with 11 bases between. CDR3 DNA: TGTGCCTGGAGTCTGGGCCCCATTGGCTACACCTTC. As protein: CAWSLGPIGYTF.

V usage is TRBV5-1 and J usage is TRBJ2-6; 9 positions match TRBD1. The CDR3 runs 17 residues. The V gene end was trimmed by 3 bases and the J gene end by 0 bases; junction bases not matched to a gene: 4. The germline V gene encodes CDR1 SGHRS and CDR2 YFSETQ. The CDR3 DNA reads TGCGCCAGCAGCTATGGGACAGGGAGCTCTGGGGCCAACGTCCTGACTTTC. Translating it yields CASSYGTGSSGANVLTF.